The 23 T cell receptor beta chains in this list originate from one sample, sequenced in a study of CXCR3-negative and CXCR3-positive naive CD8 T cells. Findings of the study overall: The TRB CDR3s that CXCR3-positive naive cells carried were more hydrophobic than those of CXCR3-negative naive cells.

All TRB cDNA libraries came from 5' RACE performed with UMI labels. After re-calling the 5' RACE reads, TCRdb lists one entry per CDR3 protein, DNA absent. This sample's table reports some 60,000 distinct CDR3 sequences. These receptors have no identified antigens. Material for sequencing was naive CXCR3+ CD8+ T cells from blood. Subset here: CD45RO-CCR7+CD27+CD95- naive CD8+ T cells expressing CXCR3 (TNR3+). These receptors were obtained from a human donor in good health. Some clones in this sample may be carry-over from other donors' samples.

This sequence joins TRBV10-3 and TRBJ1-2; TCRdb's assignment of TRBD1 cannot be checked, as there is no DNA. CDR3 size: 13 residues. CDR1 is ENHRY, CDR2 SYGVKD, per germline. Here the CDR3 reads CALRGGDSYGYTF.

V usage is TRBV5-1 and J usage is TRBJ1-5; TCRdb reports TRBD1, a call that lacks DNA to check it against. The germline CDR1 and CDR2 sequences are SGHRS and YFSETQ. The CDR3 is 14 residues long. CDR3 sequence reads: CASSFETGVQPQHF.

Here the CDR3 reads CASSPVGNEQFF. The chain combines TRBV6-2 or TRBV6-3 with TRBJ2-1. CDR1 is MNHEY and CDR2 is SVGEGT in the germline V gene. This CDR3 has 12 residues.

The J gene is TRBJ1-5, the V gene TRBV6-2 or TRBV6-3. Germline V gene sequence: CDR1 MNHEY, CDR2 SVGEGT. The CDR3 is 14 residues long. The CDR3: CASSSEGYNQPQHF.

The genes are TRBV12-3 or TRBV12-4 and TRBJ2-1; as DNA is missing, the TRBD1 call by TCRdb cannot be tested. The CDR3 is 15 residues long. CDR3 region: CASSFRTATYNEQFF.

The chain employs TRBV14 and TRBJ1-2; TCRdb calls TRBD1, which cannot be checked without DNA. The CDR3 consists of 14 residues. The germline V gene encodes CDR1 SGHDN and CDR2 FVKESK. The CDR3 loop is CASSQRGSGYGYTF.

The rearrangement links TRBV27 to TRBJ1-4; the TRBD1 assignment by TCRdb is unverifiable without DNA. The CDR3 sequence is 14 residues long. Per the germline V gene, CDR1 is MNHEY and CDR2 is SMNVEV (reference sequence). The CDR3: CASAPGQLNEKLFF.

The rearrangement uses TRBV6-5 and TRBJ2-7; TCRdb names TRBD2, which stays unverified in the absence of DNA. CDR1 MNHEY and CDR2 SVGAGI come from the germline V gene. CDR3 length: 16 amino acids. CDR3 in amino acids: CASSYPPTLVVYEQYF.

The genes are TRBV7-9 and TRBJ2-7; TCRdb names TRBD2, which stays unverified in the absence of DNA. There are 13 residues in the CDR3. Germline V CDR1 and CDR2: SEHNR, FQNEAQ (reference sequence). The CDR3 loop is CASSSGPADEQYF.

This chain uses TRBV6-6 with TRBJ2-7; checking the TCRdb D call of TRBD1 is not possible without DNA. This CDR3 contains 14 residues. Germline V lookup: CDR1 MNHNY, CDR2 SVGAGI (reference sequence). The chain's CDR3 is CASRAEGMGDEQYF.

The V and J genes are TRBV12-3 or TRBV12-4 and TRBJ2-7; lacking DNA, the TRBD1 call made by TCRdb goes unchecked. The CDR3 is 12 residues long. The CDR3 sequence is CASTDRRNEQYF.

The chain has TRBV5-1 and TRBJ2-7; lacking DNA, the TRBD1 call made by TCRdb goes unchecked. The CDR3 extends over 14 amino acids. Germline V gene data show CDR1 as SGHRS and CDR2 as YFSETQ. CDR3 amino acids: CASRGQRAGYEQYF.

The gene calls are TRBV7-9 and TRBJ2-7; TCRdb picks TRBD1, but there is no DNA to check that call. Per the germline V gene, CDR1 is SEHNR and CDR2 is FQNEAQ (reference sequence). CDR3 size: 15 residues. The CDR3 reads CASSPWGGGDYEQYF.

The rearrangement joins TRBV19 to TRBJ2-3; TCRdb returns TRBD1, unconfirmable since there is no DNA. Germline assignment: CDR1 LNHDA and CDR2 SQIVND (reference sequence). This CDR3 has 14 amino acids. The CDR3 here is CASSGGDGADTQYF. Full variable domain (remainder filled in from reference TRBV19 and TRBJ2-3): DGGITQSPKYLFRKEGQNVTLSCEQNLNHDAMYWYRQDPGQGLRLIYYSQIVNDFQKGDIAEGYSVSREKKESFPLTVTSAQKNPTAFYLCASSGGDGADTQYFGPGTRLTVL.

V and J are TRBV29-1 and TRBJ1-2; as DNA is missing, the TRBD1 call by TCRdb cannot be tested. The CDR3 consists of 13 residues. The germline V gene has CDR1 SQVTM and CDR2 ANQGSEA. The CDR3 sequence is CSVAGGAGYGYTF.

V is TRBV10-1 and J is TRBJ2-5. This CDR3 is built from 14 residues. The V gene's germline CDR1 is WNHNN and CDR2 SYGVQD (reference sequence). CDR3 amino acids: CASSESGDQETQYF.

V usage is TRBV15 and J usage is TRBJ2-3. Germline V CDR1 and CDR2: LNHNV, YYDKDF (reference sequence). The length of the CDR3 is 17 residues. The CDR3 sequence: CATSRDYGGLPTDTQYF.

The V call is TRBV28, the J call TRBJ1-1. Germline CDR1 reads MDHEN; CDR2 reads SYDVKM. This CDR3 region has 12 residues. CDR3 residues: CASSLPETEAFF.

The CDR3 sequence is CASSLPGQTVEAFF. This chain links TRBV27 with TRBJ1-1; TCRdb lists TRBD1, though no DNA is available to test this call. This CDR3 comprises 14 residues. From germline, CDR1 is MNHEY and CDR2 SMNVEV (reference sequence).

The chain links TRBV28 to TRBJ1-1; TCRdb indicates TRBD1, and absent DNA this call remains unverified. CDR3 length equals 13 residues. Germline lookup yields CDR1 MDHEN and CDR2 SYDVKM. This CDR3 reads CASSPRTSTEAFF.

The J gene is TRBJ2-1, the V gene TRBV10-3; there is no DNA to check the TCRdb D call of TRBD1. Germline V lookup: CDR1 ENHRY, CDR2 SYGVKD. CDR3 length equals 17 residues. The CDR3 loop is CAISGPGPTVSYNEQFF.

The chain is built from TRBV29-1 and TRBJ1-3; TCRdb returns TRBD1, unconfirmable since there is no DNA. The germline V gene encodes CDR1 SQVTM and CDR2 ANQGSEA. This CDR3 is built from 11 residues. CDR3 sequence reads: CSVQGENTIYF.

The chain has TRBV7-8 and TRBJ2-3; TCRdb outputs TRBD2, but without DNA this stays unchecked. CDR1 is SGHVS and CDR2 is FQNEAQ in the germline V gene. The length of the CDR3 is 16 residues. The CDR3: CASSSQRGGPTDTQYF.